This T cell receptor (beta chain) was obtained from a study of blood T cell repertoires in COVID-19. Turning to the study itself: T cells, B-cell-depleted T cells, or PBMCs provided the cDNA or gDNA that served as material.

Participant reports of clinical history set cohort assignment. As originally analysed: Reference gene primers were amplified, and this amplification served to estimate nucleated cell counts. The data were produced by immunoSEQ multiplex PCR, yet TCRdb's version contains in-frame clones alone and is incomplete. From that table come the V and J calls and clone size; the DNA was used to work out D and trimming. The sample consists of roughly 260,000 clones, around 87% of them appearing once. Sequencing was done on a sample of PBMCs or T cells enriched from blood (not recorded which). The source is a woman aged 30 to 39 with acute COVID-19.

CDR3 loop: CASSLSHDTEAFF. The CDR3 DNA reads as TGTGCCAGCAGCTTATCACATGACACTGAAGCTTTCTTT. This sequence joins TRBV7-9 and TRBJ1-1; D is ambiguous. CDR3 length: 13 amino acids. The germline CDR1 and CDR2 sequences are SEHNR and FQNEAQ (reference sequence). V lost 2 bases, J lost 3 bases, and 7 bases lay in between.